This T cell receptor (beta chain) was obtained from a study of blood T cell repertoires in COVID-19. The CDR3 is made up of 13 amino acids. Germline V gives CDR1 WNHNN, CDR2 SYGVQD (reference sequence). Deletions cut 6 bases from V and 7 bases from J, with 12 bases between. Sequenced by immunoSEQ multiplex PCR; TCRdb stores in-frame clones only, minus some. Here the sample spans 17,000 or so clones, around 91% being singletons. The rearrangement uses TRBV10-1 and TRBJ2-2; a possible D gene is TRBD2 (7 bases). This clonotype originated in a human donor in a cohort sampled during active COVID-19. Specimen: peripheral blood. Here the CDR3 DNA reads TGCGCCAGCAGGGCGGGGGCAGGCGGGGAGCTGTTTTTT. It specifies CASRAGAGGELFF.